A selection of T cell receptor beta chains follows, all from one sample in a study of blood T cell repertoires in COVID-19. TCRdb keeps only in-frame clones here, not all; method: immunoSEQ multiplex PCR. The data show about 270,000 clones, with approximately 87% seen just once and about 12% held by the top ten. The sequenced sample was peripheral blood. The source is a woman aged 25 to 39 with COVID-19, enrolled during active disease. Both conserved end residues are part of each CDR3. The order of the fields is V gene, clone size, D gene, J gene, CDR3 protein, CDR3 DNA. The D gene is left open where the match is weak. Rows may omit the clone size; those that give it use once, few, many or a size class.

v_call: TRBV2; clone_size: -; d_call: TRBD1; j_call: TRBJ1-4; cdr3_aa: CASSRLRDRSNEKLFF; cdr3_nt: TGTGCCAGCAGTAGACTCCGGGACAGGTCTAATGAAAAACTGTTTTTT
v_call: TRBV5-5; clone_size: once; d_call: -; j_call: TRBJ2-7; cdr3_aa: CASSLVQGYEQYF; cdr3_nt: TGTGCCAGCAGCTTGGTACAGGGCTACGAGCAGTACTTC
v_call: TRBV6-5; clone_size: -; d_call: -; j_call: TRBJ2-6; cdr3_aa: CASRGQGAGANVLTF; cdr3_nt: TGTGCCAGCAGGGGTCAGGGCGCTGGGGCCAACGTCCTGACTTTC
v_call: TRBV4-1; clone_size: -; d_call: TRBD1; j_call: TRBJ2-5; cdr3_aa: CASSPSDRAPETQYF; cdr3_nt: TGCGCCAGCAGCCCATCTGACAGGGCCCCAGAGACCCAGTACTTC
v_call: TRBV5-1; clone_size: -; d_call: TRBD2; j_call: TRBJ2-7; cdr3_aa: CASSPGGGAYEQYF; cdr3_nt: TGCGCCAGCAGCCCGGGCGGGGGAGCTTACGAGCAGTACTTC
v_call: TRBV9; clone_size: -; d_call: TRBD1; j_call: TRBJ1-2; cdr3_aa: CASSRTGNEANYGYTF; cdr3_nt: TGTGCCAGCAGCCGGACAGGGAATGAAGCGAACTATGGCTACACCTTC
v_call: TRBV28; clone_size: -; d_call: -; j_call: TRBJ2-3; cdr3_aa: CASRGALADTQYF; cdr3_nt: TGTGCCAGCAGGGGAGCCTTGGCAGATACGCAGTATTTT
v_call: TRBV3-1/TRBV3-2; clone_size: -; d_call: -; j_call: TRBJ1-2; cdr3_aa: CASSQETVYGYTF; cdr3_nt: TGTGCCAGCAGCCAAGAAACTGTCTATGGCTACACCTTC
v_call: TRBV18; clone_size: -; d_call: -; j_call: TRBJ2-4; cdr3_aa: CASSPPGQGGNIQYF; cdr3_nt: TGTGCCAGCTCACCCCCGGGGCAGGGGGGTAACATTCAGTACTTC
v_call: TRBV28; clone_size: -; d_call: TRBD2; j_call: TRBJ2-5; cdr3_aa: CASSAMRLAGALYQETQYF; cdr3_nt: TGTGCCAGCAGTGCTATGAGACTAGCGGGGGCCCTGTACCAAGAGACCCAGTACTTC
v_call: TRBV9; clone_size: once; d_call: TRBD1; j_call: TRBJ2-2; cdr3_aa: CASSVEGTGVWMDTGELFF; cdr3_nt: TGTGCCAGCAGCGTAGAAGGGACAGGGGTATGGATGGACACCGGGGAGCTGTTTTTT
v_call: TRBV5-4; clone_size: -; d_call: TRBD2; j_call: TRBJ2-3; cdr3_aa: CASSPAVGGTTDTQYF; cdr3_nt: TGTGCCAGCAGCCCCGCGGTCGGGGGGACCACAGATACGCAGTATTTT
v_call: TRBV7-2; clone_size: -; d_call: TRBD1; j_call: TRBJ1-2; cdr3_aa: CASSLVAGGTNYGYTF; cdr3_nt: TGTGCCAGCAGCTTAGTTGCAGGGGGCACTAACTATGGCTACACCTTC
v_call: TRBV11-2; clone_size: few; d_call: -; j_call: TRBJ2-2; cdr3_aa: CASSFGVQGSEAGELFF; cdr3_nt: TGTGCCAGCAGCTTTGGAGTACAGGGAAGCGAGGCCGGGGAGCTGTTTTTT
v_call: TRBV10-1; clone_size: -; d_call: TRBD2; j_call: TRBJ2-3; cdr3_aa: CASSEAGGPTDTQYF; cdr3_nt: TGCGCCAGCAGTGAAGCGGGGGGGCCCACAGATACGCAGTATTTT
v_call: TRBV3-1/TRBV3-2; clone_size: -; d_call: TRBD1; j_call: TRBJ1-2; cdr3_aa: CASSHGAGNRGVNGYTF; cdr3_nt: TGTGCCAGCAGCCACGGGGCCGGAAACAGGGGCGTTAATGGCTACACCTTC
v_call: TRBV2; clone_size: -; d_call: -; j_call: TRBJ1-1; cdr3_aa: CASSEGAGTEAFF; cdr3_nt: TGTGCCAGCAGTGAGGGCGCTGGGACTGAAGCTTTCTTT
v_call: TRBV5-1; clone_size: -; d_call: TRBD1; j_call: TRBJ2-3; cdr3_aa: CASRNDRGTFTDTQYF; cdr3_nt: TGCGCCAGCAGGAACGACAGGGGCACTTTCACAGATACGCAGTATTTT
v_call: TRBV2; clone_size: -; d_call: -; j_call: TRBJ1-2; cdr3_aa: CASSPQSGYGYTF; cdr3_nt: TGTGCCAGCAGTCCCCAATCGGGCTATGGCTACACCTTC
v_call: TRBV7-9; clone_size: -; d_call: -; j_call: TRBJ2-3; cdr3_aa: CASSYMRGTDTQYF; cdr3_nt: TGTGCCAGCAGCTACATGAGGGGCACAGATACGCAGTATTTT
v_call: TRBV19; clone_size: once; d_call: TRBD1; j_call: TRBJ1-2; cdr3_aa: CASSTLTGGRGYTF; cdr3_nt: TGTGCCAGTAGTACCCTGACAGGGGGCCGTGGCTACACCTTC
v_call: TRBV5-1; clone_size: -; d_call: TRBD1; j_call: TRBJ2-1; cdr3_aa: CASSSRDSSYNEQFF; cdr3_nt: TGCGCCAGCAGCTCCCGGGACAGCTCCTACAATGAGCAGTTCTTC